This T cell receptor beta chain stems from a study of T cell repertoires in cytomegalovirus infection. Study-wide context: Newly reported HLA-C-restricted and thoroughly characterized HLA-B-restricted CMV epitopes were employed. A matching HLA type, together with CMV infection, was signaled by public TCR beta signatures. Study-wide findings and caveats: HLA-C-restricted CMV clonotypes gave the most frequent clonotype in two of eight donors. Identification of carriers of CMV plus the relevant HLA was performed using cumulative public TCR beta family frequency.

TCRdb processed the reads anew with MiXCR; each CDR3 protein has one entry. The sample records some 920,000 distinct CDR3 sequences, roughly 30% being singletons. Germline CDR1 reads MGHRA; CDR2 reads YSYEKL. The CDR3 has 15 amino acids. Trimming at V came to 3 bases and at J to 3 bases, leaving 5 bases not matched to a gene. Concerning this clonotype itself: Its matching antigen is unknown.

The sequence came from a human donor in good health (CMV status not recorded). Some clones in this sample may be carry-over from other donors' samples. Sample: cultured CD8+ T cells from PBMCs, taken from culture after CMV antigen stimulation. This chain links TRBV4-1 with TRBJ2-1; 7 bases match TRBD1. The CDR3 DNA follows: TGCGCCAGCAGCCACGTACAGGGGTTCTACAATGAGCAGTTCTTC. It is translated as CASSHVQGFYNEQFF.